What follows are 14 T cell receptor beta chains derived from one specimen sequenced in a study of STAT5B mutations in CD4+ large granular lymphocyte leukemia. Libraries were prepared by immunoSEQ multiplex PCR; TCRdb keeps only in-frame clonotypes and omits some of them. The sample records tens of thousands of clones, around 90% being singletons. The sequenced sample was CD4+ T cells from blood buffy coats. The receptors shown here come from a human donor in good health.

The V and J genes are TRBV19 and TRBJ2-7; a weak D match, TRBD1 (6 bases). The V end was cut by 4 bases, the J end by 6 bases, with 16 bases between. Germline V gene sequence: CDR1 LNHDA, CDR2 SQIVND (reference sequence). The CDR3 is 14 residues long. The CDR3 loop is CASSTQIQGIEQYF. CDR3 DNA sequence: TGTGCCAGTAGTACCCAAATTCAGGGGATCGAGCAGTACTTC.

The rearrangement links TRBV9 to TRBJ1-1; D remains unclear. Germline CDR1 and CDR2: SGDLS and YYNGEE. This CDR3 spans 14 amino acids. The V end lost 0 bases, the J end lost 4 bases, and 10 bases lay between the germline ends. DNA for the CDR3: TGTGCCAGCAGCGTAGGGGGAGAGGGCACTGAAGCTTTCTTT. Its protein is CASSVGGEGTEAFF. Together with reference TRBV9 and TRBJ1-1, the CDR3 gives the full variable domain: DSGVTQTPKHLITATGQRVTLRCSPRSGDLSVYWYQQSLDQGLQFLIQYYNGEERAKGNILERFSAQQFPDLHSELNLSSLELGDSALYFCASSVGGEGTEAFFGQGTRLTVV.

The chain links TRBV4-3 to TRBJ2-2; TRBD2 might be the D (5 bases). The V and J ends lost 0 bases and 4 bases respectively, with 12 bases between them. The CDR3 extends over 16 amino acids. Per the germline V gene, CDR1 is LGHNA and CDR2 is YSLEER. In DNA form, the CDR3 reads TGCGCCAGCAGCCAAGATATCGGGGTGGGCACCGGGGAGCTGTTTTTT. Translating gives CASSQDIGVGTGELFF.

The CDR3 loop reads CASADTPTYEQYF. As DNA, the CDR3 is TGTGCCAGCGCCGACACTCCGACTTACGAGCAGTACTTC. The chain uses TRBV27 and TRBJ2-7; D not certain. CDR1 is MNHEY, CDR2 SMNVEV, per germline (reference sequence). V was clipped by 8 bases and J by 4 bases, with 15 bases between them. This CDR3 comprises 13 residues.

This clone was counted a single time. The chain recombines TRBV28 with TRBJ1-5; tentatively, D is TRBD1 (6 bases). The germline V gene encodes CDR1 MDHEN and CDR2 SYDVKM. CDR3 length: 14 residues. Trimming removed 2 bases at V and 5 bases at J, with 10 bases between. The CDR3 DNA follows: TGTGCCAGCAGTTTAGGACAGTTACATCAGCCCCAGCATTTT. It encodes CASSLGQLHQPQHF. The full variable domain, its missing parts supplied by reference TRBV28 and TRBJ1-5, is DVKVTQSSRYLVKRTGEKVFLECVQDMDHENMFWYRQDPGLGLRLIYFSYDVKMKEKGDIPEGYSVSREKKERFSLILESASTNQTSMYLCASSLGQLHQPQHFGDGTRLSIL.

The genes are TRBV2 and TRBJ2-4, with D maybe TRBD2 (6 bases). The CDR3 extends over 13 amino acids. Trimming shortened V by 4 bases and J by 9 bases, and 13 bases separated the two germline ends. Germline CDR1 is SNHLY and CDR2 is FYNNEI. CDR3 DNA sequence: TGTGCCAGCAGTGGGGCCTCCGGGGGCATTCAGTACTTC. Encoded protein: CASSGASGGIQYF. The full variable domain, its missing parts supplied by reference TRBV2 and TRBJ2-4, is EPEVTQTPSHQVTQMGQEVILRCVPISNHLYFYWYRQILGQKVEFLVSFYNNEISEKSEIFDDQFSVERPDGSNFTLKIRSTKLEDSAMYFCASSGASGGIQYFGAGTRLSVL.

DNA for the CDR3: TGTGCCATCAGAGGGGGGGGACTAACCTACGAGCAGTACTTC. Translation gives CAIRGGGLTYEQYF. The rearrangement uses TRBV10-3 and TRBJ2-7; D possibly corresponds to TRBD2 (7 bases). This CDR3 comprises 14 residues. V was shortened by 6 bases and J by 2 bases, with 14 bases between the two germline ends. CDR1 is ENHRY and CDR2 is SYGVKD in the germline V gene.

On this clone itself: The junction does not match germline at one end; this may be a read error. J is TRBJ2-1 and V is TRBV7-2; D possibly corresponds to TRBD2 (5 bases). Germline V gives CDR1 SGHTA, CDR2 FQGNSA. The CDR3 length is 13 residues. The CDR3 loop is CATQPSGSGFLVF. The CDR3 nucleotides are TGTGCCACCCAACCCTCGGGGTCAGGTTTTCTGGTCTTC.

V usage is TRBV5-1 and J usage is TRBJ1-2; TRBD1 matches 7 bases. The CDR3 covers 14 residues. V trimming: 4 bases; J trimming: 10 bases; junction bases outside the gene matches: 13. Germline-derived CDR1 and CDR2 are SGHRS and YFSETQ. For the CDR3, the DNA is TGCGCCAGCAGCCACCGGGACAGTCTTCCGTACTACACCTTC. Translation: CASSHRDSLPYYTF. Variable domain in full (rest from reference TRBV5-1 and TRBJ1-2): KAGVTQTPRYLIKTRGQQVTLSCSPISGHRSVSWYQQTPGQGLQFLFEYFSETQRNKGNFPGRFSGRQFSNSRSEMNVSTLELGDSALYLCASSHRDSLPYYTFGSGTRLTVV.

V usage is TRBV11-2 and J usage is TRBJ2-3; no clear D gene. V gave up 4 bases and J gave up 0 bases, with 2 bases separating them. CDR3 length: 12 amino acids. The germline V gene encodes CDR1 SGHAT and CDR2 FQNNGV. CDR3 in amino acids: CASSSSTDTQYF. CDR3 DNA sequence: TGTGCCAGCAGCTCCAGCACAGATACGCAGTATTTT.

CDR3 in DNA: TGTGCCAGCAGCCGCGGGAGGGCCGCCTACGAGCAGTACTTC. Translation gives CASSRGRAAYEQYF. The V gene is TRBV9, the J gene TRBJ2-7; TRBD2 matches 9 bases. Germline CDR1 reads SGDLS; CDR2 reads YYNGEE. The length of the CDR3 is 14 residues. The V and J ends lost 4 bases and 2 bases, in that order; junction bases with no gene match: 4.

The chain combines TRBV14 with TRBJ2-1; 7 bases fit TRBD1. Germline V gives CDR1 SGHDN, CDR2 FVKESK. The CDR3 loop spans 15 amino acids. J was trimmed by 3 bases and V by 6 bases; bases with no gene match: 8. The CDR3: CASSRADRYYNEQFF. CDR3 coding DNA: TGTGCCAGCAGTCGGGCGGACAGGTACTACAATGAGCAGTTCTTC.

The genes are TRBV11-3 and TRBJ2-7, with D hard to call. Germline V gene data show CDR1 as SGHNT and CDR2 as YENEEA. The CDR3 covers 13 residues. Trimming removed 2 bases at V and 1 base at J, with 6 bases between. The DNA of the CDR3 is TGTGCCAGCAGCTTAATGGGTTCCTACGAGCAGTACTTC. Residues: CASSLMGSYEQYF.

The rearrangement uses TRBV4-3 and TRBJ2-5; a possible D gene is TRBD1 (6 bases). Trimming left V 3 bases short and J 2 bases short, with 13 bases between. The CDR3 has 15 residues. Germline-derived CDR1 and CDR2 are LGHNA and YSLEER. Here the CDR3 DNA reads TGCGCCAGCAGCCATCCCGGGGACAAACAAGAGACCCAGTACTTC. It codes for CASSHPGDKQETQYF.